The entry below gives a single TCR beta chain sequence along with its context. This sample stems from a study of shared clonotypes between healthy human individuals. Sequencing was performed with immunoSEQ multiplex PCR; in TCRdb, only in-frame clones are kept and a portion is missing. The top ten hold about 0.39% of the sample, which has 2.3 million or so clones, just over 90% seen once. The TCR comes from a young man in good health. Some clones in this sample may be carry-over from other donors' samples. The sequencing input was naive CD4+ T cells from PBMCs. Noted subset: CD45RA+ positively selected.

The CDR3 loop is CASSIVGGSETQYF. The CDR3 DNA reads as TGTGCCAGTAGTATAGTGGGGGGATCAGAGACCCAGTACTTC. The V gene is TRBV19, the J gene TRBJ2-5; a possible D gene is TRBD2 (6 bases). Trimming pared 1 base from V and 4 bases from J, leaving 10 bases between. CDR3 length: 14 amino acids. The V gene's germline CDR1 is LNHDA and CDR2 SQIVND (reference sequence).